The 32 T cell receptor beta chains below come from one sample, sequenced in a study of OX40 agonist ivuxolimab in advanced cancers. Library creation used the immunoSEQ multiplex PCR assay. What TCRdb holds here is the immuneACCESS table cut down to in-frame rearrangements. Part of the clones is not present; checked against another copy, under half of the missing clones reflect an unresolved V gene, and the others are unexplained. The sample table records about 22,000 clones; over 80% of these occur just once. The ten biggest clones cover 30% to 45% of the sample. The specimen was CD4+ or CD8+ T cells sorted from blood, collected in a trial of the OX40 agonist ivuxolimab. These receptors were taken from an adult with an advanced solid tumor such as melanoma, head and neck, liver or kidney cancer.

The chain employs TRBV7-7 and TRBJ2-7; tentative D call: TRBD1 (5 bases). Germline-derived CDR1 and CDR2 are SSHAT and FNYEAQ (reference sequence). CDR3 length: 13 amino acids. V dropped 5 bases and J dropped 6 bases, with 14 bases sitting between them. The CDR3 sequence is CASSRSPTAEQYF. The CDR3 DNA sequence: TGTGCCAGCAGCCGAAGCCCGACAGCCGAGCAGTACTTC.

The sample holds a few counts of this clone. The chain carries TRBV6-6 and TRBJ1-2; D is possibly TRBD1 (5 bases). From germline, CDR1 is MNHNY and CDR2 SVGAGI (reference sequence). The V end lost 6 bases, the J end lost 4 bases, and 18 bases lay between the germline ends. The CDR3 has 15 residues. DNA of the CDR3: TGTGCCAGCAGCATAGGGCAGGGTTTTCGCTATGGCTACACCTTC. Protein sequence: CASSIGQGFRYGYTF.

This clone occurred a few times. The chain combines TRBV29-1 with TRBJ1-2; perhaps TRBD1 as D (5 bases). Germline V gene sequence: CDR1 SQVTM, CDR2 ANQGSEA. The CDR3 loop spans 14 amino acids. Deletions cut 2 bases from V and 4 bases from J, with 14 bases between. The CDR3 sequence: CSVELGQGGYGYTF. As DNA, the CDR3 is TGCAGCGTTGAATTGGGTCAGGGAGGCTATGGCTACACCTTC.

V and J are TRBV19 and TRBJ2-5; D call uncertain. V was trimmed by 6 bases and J by 5 bases, leaving 22 bases between them. The CDR3 totals 16 residues. CDR1 is LNHDA and CDR2 is SQIVND in the germline V gene (reference sequence). The CDR3 region is CASSPPITVLGETQYF. For the CDR3, the DNA is TGTGCCAGTAGCCCTCCAATTACGGTTTTGGGGGAGACCCAGTACTTC.

V and J are TRBV10-3 and TRBJ1-1; D is perhaps TRBD1 (6 bases). With 6 bases removed from V and 1 base from J, the gap between germline ends came to 6 bases. Germline lookup yields CDR1 ENHRY and CDR2 SYGVKD. The CDR3 is 12 residues long. CDR3 sequence: CAIRQGNTEAFF. For the CDR3, the DNA is TGTGCCATCAGACAGGGGAACACTGAAGCTTTCTTT.

The chain couples TRBV2 to TRBJ1-2; D possibly corresponds to TRBD1 (5 bases). V lost 5 bases, J lost 4 bases, and 11 bases lay in between. Germline V gene lookup returns CDR1 SNHLY and CDR2 FYNNEI. The CDR3 extends over 13 amino acids. This chain's CDR3 is CASSMTVSYGYTF. In DNA, the CDR3 is TGTGCCAGCAGTATGACAGTGAGCTATGGCTACACCTTC.

The chain recombines TRBV12-5 with TRBJ2-2; D uncertain. This CDR3 region has 13 residues. Germline CDR1 reads LGHNT; CDR2 reads FRNRAP. Trimming removed 6 bases at V and 3 bases at J, with 8 bases between. CDR3 nucleotide sequence: TGTGCTAGTGGACACTACTACACCGGGGAGCTGTTTTTT. Translated: CASGHYYTGELFF.

The rearrangement uses TRBV9 and TRBJ2-5; 9 bases map to TRBD1. The J call is uncertain, as TRBJ2-7 better fits the DNA end. From germline, CDR1 is SGDLS and CDR2 YYNGEE. This CDR3 region has 15 residues. The CDR3 DNA reads as TGTGCCAGCAGCTCTCGCGGGACAGGGATTGACGAGCAGTACTTC. It specifies CASSSRGTGIDEQYF.

The chain employs TRBV13 and TRBJ2-4, with TRBD2 matching 12 bases. The ends lost 1 base at V and 7 bases at J; junction bases unmatched: 2. The germline V gene encodes CDR1 PRHDT and CDR2 FYEKMQ (reference sequence). The CDR3 extends over 15 amino acids. The DNA for the CDR3 is TGTGCCAGCAGCTTAGCAACTAGCGGGAGGAACATTCAGTACTTC. It is translated as CASSLATSGRNIQYF.

The chain joins TRBV10-1 to TRBJ2-1; 7 bases are a match to TRBD2. The CDR3 is 15 amino acids. The germline V gene has CDR1 WNHNN and CDR2 SYGVQD (reference sequence). The V gene end was trimmed by 3 bases and the J gene end by 0 bases; junction bases not matched to a gene: 2. CDR3 in DNA: TGCGCCAGCAGTGACGGGGGGAGCTCCTACAATGAGCAGTTCTTC. Encoded protein: CASSDGGSSYNEQFF.

The chain employs TRBV6-1 and TRBJ1-6; no clear D gene. CDR3 length equals 16 residues. V was trimmed by 2 bases and J by 0 bases, leaving 8 bases between them. Germline lookup yields CDR1 MNHNS and CDR2 SASEGT. The CDR3 region has the DNA TGTGCCAGCAGTGAACCCCCCGGCTCCTATAATTCACCCCTCCACTTT. The encoded protein is CASSEPPGSYNSPLHF.

This chain connects TRBV4-1 to TRBJ1-1; 9 bases map to TRBD1. V gave up 5 bases and J gave up 3 bases; unmatched junction bases: 7. CDR1 and CDR2 from the germline V gene are MGHRA and YSYEKL. This CDR3 comprises 15 residues. The DNA of the CDR3 is TGCGCCAGCAGCTACTTCGACAGGGGGGACACTGAAGCTTTCTTT. Translating gives CASSYFDRGDTEAFF.

V gene TRBV5-6 combines with J gene TRBJ2-1; TRBD2 might be the D (6 bases). V shed 0 bases and J shed 7 bases, with 14 bases lying between them. This CDR3 spans 15 amino acids. The germline V gene has CDR1 SGHDT and CDR2 YYEEEE. CDR3 in amino acids: CASSLGGGLMNEQFF. CDR3 DNA sequence: TGTGCCAGCAGCTTGGGTGGAGGGTTAATGAATGAGCAGTTCTTC. Combining the CDR3 with reference TRBV5-6 and TRBJ2-1 gives the whole variable domain DAGVTQSPTHLIKTRGQQVTLRCSPKSGHDTVSWYQQALGQGPQFIFQYYEEEERQRGNFPDRFSGHQFPNYSSELNVNALLLGDSALYLCASSLGGGLMNEQFFGPGTRLTVL.

This chain connects TRBV5-1 to TRBJ2-1, with 8 bases matching TRBD2. The CDR3 length is 14 residues. Looked up from germline, CDR1 is SGHRS and CDR2 is YFSETQ. V dropped 5 bases and J dropped 9; count of bases not matched to a gene: 10. The CDR3 is CASSKREYYSEQFF. In nucleotides, the CDR3 is TGCGCCAGCAGTAAGCGGGAGTATTATAGTGAGCAGTTCTTC.

The chain carries TRBV7-8 and TRBJ2-3, with unresolved D. CDR1 and CDR2 (germline): SGHVS, FQNEAQ. The CDR3 sequence is 15 residues long. V was pared by 5 bases and J by 1 base, with 13 bases between. CDR3 region: CASSPMVGGTDTQYF. CDR3 coding DNA: TGTGCCAGCAGCCCGATGGTTGGGGGCACAGATACGCAGTATTTT.

The chain is built from TRBV4-1 and TRBJ2-2; 7 bases line up with TRBD1. Losses at the gene ends were 1 base for V and 5 bases for J; bases not matched to a gene: 7. The CDR3 spans 16 residues. Germline V CDR1 and CDR2: MGHRA, YSYEKL. CDR3 region: CASSQVRRGQTGELFF. CDR3 DNA sequence: TGCGCCAGCAGCCAAGTTCGTAGGGGGCAAACCGGGGAGCTGTTTTTT.

The J gene is TRBJ1-2, the V gene TRBV29-1; D is undetermined. The CDR3 spans 11 residues. V lost 4 bases, J lost 6 bases, and 9 bases lay in between. The germline V gene has CDR1 SQVTM and CDR2 ANQGSEA. The CDR3 protein is CSVGERHGYTF. In nucleotides, the CDR3 is TGCAGCGTTGGGGAAAGGCATGGCTACACCTTC.

The gene calls are TRBV5-1 and TRBJ1-1; D gene uncertain. CDR1 is SGHRS, CDR2 YFSETQ, per germline. There are 15 residues in the CDR3. Trimming left V 1 base short and J 1 base short, with 11 bases between. In DNA form, the CDR3 reads TGCGCCAGCAGCTTGTTTGAGAATGGGAACACTGAAGCTTTCTTT. Protein sequence: CASSLFENGNTEAFF.

The CDR3 region has the DNA TGTGCCAGCAGTAAAGGATACAATGAGCAGTTCTTC. Encoded protein: CASSKGYNEQFF. The chain couples TRBV7-2 to TRBJ2-1; D is uncertain. V was shortened by 6 bases and J by 4 bases, with 7 bases between the two germline ends. The CDR3 length is 12 residues. Germline V CDR1 and CDR2: SGHTA, FQGNSA. Full variable domain (remainder filled in from reference TRBV7-2 and TRBJ2-1): GAGVSQSPSNKVTEKGKDVELRCDPISGHTALYWYRQSLGQGLEFLIYFQGNSAPDKSGLPSDRFSAERTGGSVSTLTIQRTQQEDSAVYLCASSKGYNEQFFGPGTRLTVL.

This clone was observed a few times. The J gene is TRBJ2-7, the V gene TRBV21-1; the table names TRBD2, a call not compared with the DNA. TRBV21-1 is flagged as a pseudogene. This CDR3 comprises 17 residues. CDR3 nucleotides: TGTGCCAGCAGCAATGCAGGACTAGCGGGAGTATCCTACGAGCAGTACTTC. The encoded protein is CASSNAGLAGVSYEQYF.

This clone was found once. The rearrangement links TRBV9 to TRBJ2-2; 13 bases fit TRBD2. Per the germline V gene, CDR1 is SGDLS and CDR2 is YYNGEE. V lost 3 bases, J lost 4 bases, and 9 bases stayed unmatched. The CDR3 spans 18 residues. CDR3 sequence: CASSARLAGGGGTGELFF. The CDR3 nucleotides read TGTGCCAGCAGCGCCCGACTAGCGGGAGGAGGGGGCACCGGGGAGCTGTTTTTT. Looking up the rest from reference TRBV9 and TRBJ2-2 gives the full variable domain: DSGVTQTPKHLITATGQRVTLRCSPRSGDLSVYWYQQSLDQGLQFLIQYYNGEERAKGNILERFSAQQFPDLHSELNLSSLELGDSALYFCASSARLAGGGGTGELFFGEGSRLTVL.

This chain links TRBV9 with TRBJ2-1; TRBD1 is a possible D gene (5 bases). Germline values: CDR1 SGDLS, CDR2 YYNGEE. V was shortened by 4 bases and J by 7 bases, with 12 bases between the two germline ends. The CDR3 contains 13 residues. The CDR3 region is CASSTGHRNEQFF. CDR3 DNA: TGTGCCAGCAGCACTGGACATCGGAATGAGCAGTTCTTC. Full variable domain (missing parts from reference TRBV9 and TRBJ2-1): DSGVTQTPKHLITATGQRVTLRCSPRSGDLSVYWYQQSLDQGLQFLIQYYNGEERAKGNILERFSAQQFPDLHSELNLSSLELGDSALYFCASSTGHRNEQFFGPGTRLTVL.

The CDR3 loop reads CASSLGQSQGEKLFF. The CDR3 nucleotides are TGTGCCAGCAGCTTGGGACAGTCCCAAGGGGAAAAACTGTTTTTT. This chain connects TRBV5-4 to TRBJ1-4, with D tentatively TRBD1 (5 bases). Germline V CDR1 and CDR2: SGHNT, YYREEE (reference sequence). Trimming cost V 0 bases and J 8 bases, with 14 bases left between them. The CDR3 contains 15 residues.

This clone came up a few times. The V and J genes are TRBV10-1 and TRBJ1-6; 7 bases agree with TRBD1. V was pared by 8 bases and J by 10 bases, with 11 bases of the junction left unmatched. CDR1 and CDR2 from the germline V gene are WNHNN and SYGVQD (reference sequence). The CDR3 spans 14 residues. The CDR3 sequence is CASLRDSSPSPLHF. CDR3 in DNA: TGCGCCAGCTTAAGGGACAGCTCTCCGTCACCCCTCCACTTT.

To note about this clone: Germline is not matched at one junction end, which may reflect a read error. The V and J genes are TRBV2 and TRBJ2-1; D possibly uses TRBD1 or TRBD2 (5 bases each). The CDR3 has 15 residues. CDR1 is SNHLY, CDR2 FYNNEI, per germline. For the CDR3, the DNA is TGTGCCAGCAGGGAAGGGGCGGGTGGCCCACAAGAGCAGTTCTTC. This translates into CASREGAGGPQEQFF.

V usage is TRBV10-3 and J usage is TRBJ2-7; the match to TRBD1 covers 9 bases. Germline V gene data show CDR1 as ENHRY and CDR2 as SYGVKD. With V trimmed by 1 base and J by 3 bases, 13 bases remained unmatched. The CDR3 runs to 18 residues. The CDR3 region is CAISEWDTDRGLHYEQYF. In nucleotides, the CDR3 is TGTGCCATCAGTGAGTGGGACACGGACAGGGGATTGCACTACGAGCAGTACTTC.

The chain carries TRBV7-9 and TRBJ2-3, with unresolved D. Per germline, CDR1 SEHNR and CDR2 FQNEAQ (reference sequence). Trimming stripped 1 base from V and 4 bases from J, with 6 bases between. CDR3 length: 13 residues. Written as DNA, the CDR3 is TGTGCCAGCAGCTTAGGGGTCCCAGATACGCAGTATTTT. This translates into CASSLGVPDTQYF.

The chain has TRBV27 and TRBJ2-3; 7 positions agree with TRBD1. Looked up from germline, CDR1 is MNHEY and CDR2 is SMNVEV (reference sequence). This CDR3 contains 17 residues. V was clipped by 5 bases and J by 0 bases; unmatched bases: 11. The CDR3 loop reads CASSPTPGQQSTDTQYF. The CDR3 nucleotides read TGTGCCAGCAGTCCGACTCCGGGACAGCAGAGCACAGATACGCAGTATTTT.

The V and J genes are TRBV11-2 and TRBJ2-3, with TRBD1 matching over 9 bases. CDR1 is SGHAT and CDR2 is FQNNGV in the germline V gene. J was trimmed by 5 bases and V by 6 bases; bases with no gene match: 6. The CDR3 covers 14 residues. The CDR3 DNA reads TGTGCCAGCAGAGCACAGGGGGCCGGAGATACGCAGTATTTT. It yields the protein CASRAQGAGDTQYF.

The V and J genes are TRBV5-1 and TRBJ2-2; 8 bases are a match to TRBD2. CDR1 and CDR2 from the germline V gene are SGHRS and YFSETQ. J gave up 5 bases and V 3 bases, and 9 bases lay outside the gene matches. This CDR3 contains 16 residues. The chain's CDR3 is CASSSGTSYLTGELFF. As DNA, the CDR3 is TGCGCCAGCAGCTCAGGGACTAGTTACTTAACCGGGGAGCTGTTTTTT.

This clone was counted between two and nine times. This chain connects TRBV27 to TRBJ2-7; 10 bases map to TRBD2. V was pared by 5 bases and J by 3 bases, with 22 bases of the junction left unmatched. Germline V gene data show CDR1 as MNHEY and CDR2 as SMNVEV (reference sequence). This CDR3 region has 20 residues. The CDR3 spells CASSVSGGKREGPNIYEQYF. In DNA form, the CDR3 reads TGTGCCAGCAGTGTTTCGGGGGGAAAGCGGGAGGGCCCTAATATCTACGAGCAGTACTTC.

For the CDR3, the DNA is TGTGCCAGCGGGACCACCCAGGGAGGGTTCGGTTACGAGCAGTACTTC. It encodes CASGTTQGGFGYEQYF. This chain links TRBV11-2 with TRBJ2-7, with 7 bases lining up with TRBD2. J lost 4 bases, V lost 8 bases, and 17 bases had no gene match. From germline, CDR1 is SGHAT and CDR2 FQNNGV. The CDR3 contains 16 residues. The variable domain in full, completed from reference TRBV11-2 and TRBJ2-7, reads EAGVAQSPRYKIIEKRQSVAFWCNPISGHATLYWYQQILGQGPKLLIQFQNNGVVDDSQLPKDRFSAERLKGVDSTLKIQPAKLEDSAVYLCASGTTQGGFGYEQYFGPGTRLTVT.